Listed here are 32 T cell receptor beta chains from one sample, sequenced in a study. Via MiXCR, TCRdb re-called the 5' RACE reads, giving one row per CDR3 protein. The profile shows about 50,000 distinct CDR3 sequences, roughly 28% of them singletons. Sequenced material: naive CD4+ T cells sorted from blood. Subset described: naive CD4+ T cells, CD4+CD45RA+CD25-. These receptor sequences come from a female donor with breast cancer.

This clonotype was counted a single time. The chain combines TRBV5-6 with TRBJ1-2; 7 bases match TRBD1. Germline CDR1 reads SGHDT; CDR2 reads YYEEEE. The CDR3 has 17 residues. The trim removed 4 bases at V and 2 bases at J, leaving 14 bases unmatched. The CDR3 spells CASSGGGLSGGNYGYTF. The CDR3 bases are TGTGCCAGCAGCGGAGGAGGTCTTTCAGGGGGGAACTATGGCTACACCTTC.

The chain carries TRBV4-1 and TRBJ1-3, with a weak D call TRBD1 (5 bases). Trimming shortened V by 1 base and J by 8 bases, and 15 bases separated the two germline ends. The CDR3 spans 15 residues. Germline V gene sequence: CDR1 MGHRA, CDR2 YSYEKL. The DNA for the CDR3 is TGCGCCAGCAGCCAAGGCCCAGGGAGCGCGGACACCATATATTTT. Translated: CASSQGPGSADTIYF.

This clonotype appeared a few times. V is TRBV7-3 and J is TRBJ1-6; maybe TRBD1 (6 bases). Germline values: CDR1 SGHTA, CDR2 FQGTGA. The CDR3 contains 15 residues. The germline V and J ends were trimmed by 1 base and 10 bases, with 14 bases remaining between them. The CDR3 loop reads CASSLIQGFGSPLHF. The DNA of the CDR3 is TGTGCCAGCAGCTTAATACAGGGATTTGGGTCACCCCTCCACTTT.

This clonotype has ten or more counts. The V call is TRBV6-5, the J call TRBJ2-5; tentatively, D is TRBD2 (5 bases). The V gene's germline CDR1 is MNHEY and CDR2 SVGAGI. The CDR3 is made up of 14 amino acids. Deletions cut 5 bases from V and 5 bases from J, with 15 bases between. The CDR3 sequence is CASSRGRRAETQYF. The CDR3 region has the DNA TGTGCCAGCAGTCGCGGTAGGCGGGCGGAGACCCAGTACTTC.

There are a few counts of this clonotype. The chain couples TRBV4-1 to TRBJ2-1, with D possibly being TRBD1 (5 bases). The CDR3 length is 14 residues. V was clipped by 8 bases and J by 4 bases, with 15 bases between them. CDR1 is MGHRA, CDR2 YSYEKL, per germline. CDR3 sequence (DNA): TGCGCCAGCGCCCTAAAAGGGGCGTACAATGAGCAGTTCTTC. Translating gives CASALKGAYNEQFF.

This clonotype has more than one count but fewer than ten. The chain links TRBV4-2 to TRBJ1-2; a weak D match, TRBD1 (5 bases). Deletions cut 2 bases from V and 4 bases from J, with 11 bases between. CDR1 and CDR2 from the germline V gene are LGHNA and YNFKEQ. This CDR3 has 14 amino acids. CDR3 in amino acids: CASSQPDRAYGYTF. The CDR3 DNA sequence: TGTGCCAGCAGCCAACCCGACAGAGCCTATGGCTACACCTTC.

This clonotype was observed many times. The chain employs TRBV6-1 and TRBJ1-1; 8 bases map to TRBD1. The J segment lost 4 bases and the V segment lost 5 bases, leaving 9 bases of the junction unmatched. Germline V gene data show CDR1 as MNHNS and CDR2 as SASEGT. The CDR3 runs 15 residues. The CDR3 is CASSPMPGGGTEAFF. In nucleotides, the CDR3 is TGTGCCAGCAGTCCCATGCCAGGGGGCGGCACTGAAGCTTTCTTT.

The chain uses TRBV12-3 or TRBV12-4 and TRBJ2-6; the D is unclear. The length of the CDR3 is 15 residues. Trimming shortened V by 8 bases and J by 1 base, and 12 bases separated the two germline ends. DNA for the CDR3: TGTGCCAGCCGTTCCAGACGATCTGGGGCCAACGTCCTGACTTTC. This sequence encodes CASRSRRSGANVLTF.

The chain combines TRBV5-1 with TRBJ2-3, with D unclear. With 4 bases removed from V and 5 bases from J, the gap between germline ends came to 17 bases. Germline CDR1 and CDR2: SGHRS and YFSETQ. This CDR3 is built from 15 residues. CDR3 sequence: CASSPPERTGDTQYF. The DNA of the CDR3 is TGCGCCAGCAGCCCTCCAGAAAGGACGGGAGATACGCAGTATTTT. Supplemented by reference TRBV5-1 and TRBJ2-3, the full variable domain reads KAGVTQTPRYLIKTRGQQVTLSCSPISGHRSVSWYQQTPGQGLQFLFEYFSETQRNKGNFPGRFSGRQFSNSRSEMNVSTLELGDSALYLCASSPPERTGDTQYFGPGTRLTVL.

In its sample, this clonotype was seen many times. This CDR3 reads CASSQTGGGQPQHF. The CDR3 DNA is TGTGCCAGCAGTCAGACAGGGGGCGGACAGCCCCAGCATTTT. The chain carries TRBV28 and TRBJ1-5, with 10 nucleotides matching TRBD1. Germline values: CDR1 MDHEN, CDR2 SYDVKM. Germline trimming cut 5 bases from V and 7 bases from J; bases unmatched to any gene: 5. The CDR3 has 14 amino acids.

The chain is built from TRBV5-1 and TRBJ2-1; D is perhaps TRBD2 (6 bases). Germline V gene lookup returns CDR1 SGHRS and CDR2 YFSETQ. CDR3 size: 16 residues. Trimming shortened V by 4 bases and J by 9 bases, and 23 bases separated the two germline ends. Here the CDR3 DNA reads TGCGCCAGCAGCCCCGCCGGGACTCCCGTTTCCCTTGAGCAGTTCTTC. Encoded protein: CASSPAGTPVSLEQFF.

This chain connects TRBV30 to TRBJ1-2, with TRBD1 matching 10 bases. Germline CDR1 and CDR2: GTSNPN and SVGIG (reference sequence). The CDR3 covers 15 residues. The J segment lost 4 bases and the V segment lost 2 bases, leaving 7 bases of the junction unmatched. Here the CDR3 reads CAWSKTGGASYGYTF. CDR3 bases: TGTGCCTGGAGTAAGACAGGGGGCGCGAGCTATGGCTACACCTTC.

This clonotype was seen many times. The V and J genes are TRBV6-5 and TRBJ2-6; 8 positions agree with TRBD1. The length of the CDR3 is 18 residues. Trimming took 0 bases from V and 4 from J; bases not matched to a gene: 8. Germline CDR1 MNHEY, CDR2 SVGAGI. The CDR3 sequence is CASSYSWQGAGGANVLTF. The CDR3 coding sequence is TGTGCCAGCAGTTACTCGTGGCAGGGGGCGGGAGGGGCCAACGTCCTGACTTTC.

The CDR3 coding sequence is TGCGCCAGCAGCTATACAGCGGGGTCCTACGAGCAGTACTTC. This codes for CASSYTAGSYEQYF. The V call is TRBV5-1, the J call TRBJ2-7; 7 nucleotides line up with TRBD2. Germline V gene data show CDR1 as SGHRS and CDR2 as YFSETQ. V shed 3 bases, J shed 1 base, and the junction held 4 bases outside the gene matches. CDR3 length: 14 residues.

The V and J genes are TRBV20-1 and TRBJ2-7; 10 bases are a match to TRBD2. The CDR3 sequence is 16 residues long. Germline CDR1 and CDR2: DFQATT and SNEGSKA (reference sequence). The V gene end was trimmed by 2 bases and the J gene end by 2 bases; junction bases not matched to a gene: 9. Here the CDR3 DNA reads TGCAGTGCTAGACTAGCGGGAGCGAAAATTACCTACGAGCAGTACTTC. Residues: CSARLAGAKITYEQYF.

This rearrangement joins TRBV4-3 to TRBJ2-3; possible D gene TRBD1, 6 bases. CDR1 is LGHNA, CDR2 YSLEER, per germline. V lost 0 bases to trimming and J lost 5 bases, with 12 bases between them. The CDR3 runs 15 residues. The DNA of the CDR3 is TGCGCCAGCAGCCAAGAAACAGGGTCTATAGATACGCAGTATTTT. Its protein is CASSQETGSIDTQYF.

This clonotype has more than one count but fewer than ten. The J gene is TRBJ1-1, the V gene TRBV6-2 or TRBV6-3; 10 bases align to TRBD1. The germline CDR1 and CDR2 sequences are MNHEY and SVGEGT. V shed 7 bases, J shed 5 bases, and the junction held 10 bases outside the gene matches. The CDR3 covers 15 residues. CDR3 residues: CASIVPDRGYTEAFF. In DNA, the CDR3 is TGTGCCAGCATCGTTCCGGACAGGGGGTATACTGAAGCTTTCTTT.

This clonotype has a count of ten or more. The CDR3 reads CASSLDGTPVYEQYF. The CDR3 DNA is TGTGCCAGCAGCTTAGATGGGACCCCCGTCTACGAGCAGTACTTC. This sequence joins TRBV11-2 and TRBJ2-7; D may correspond to TRBD1 or TRBD2 (5 bases each). This CDR3 is built from 15 residues. The V end lost 0 bases, the J end lost 3 bases, and 12 bases lay between the germline ends. Germline V CDR1 and CDR2: SGHAT, FQNNGV.

The chain uses TRBV5-1 and TRBJ2-5; D perhaps matches TRBD2 (5 bases). V lost 2 bases and J 3 bases, leaving 11 bases between the germline ends. This CDR3 has 14 residues. Germline assignment: CDR1 SGHRS and CDR2 YFSETQ. CDR3 protein: CASSFDGSKETQYF. The DNA of the CDR3 is TGCGCCAGCAGCTTTGATGGGAGTAAAGAGACCCAGTACTTC.

Comment on this clonotype: Germline and junction disagree at one end, which may indicate a read error. This chain joins TRBV5-6 and TRBJ2-5; the D is unclear. The CDR3 is made up of 11 amino acids. The germline CDR1 and CDR2 sequences are SGHDT and YYEEEE. CDR3 nucleotide sequence: TGTGCCAGCAGCTTCCAAGAGGCCCAGTACTTC. Its protein is CASSFQEAQYF.

The V and J genes are TRBV11-2 and TRBJ2-7; TRBD2 might be the D (7 bases). Germline values: CDR1 SGHAT, CDR2 FQNNGV. CDR3 size: 16 residues. Trimming left V 5 bases short and J 4 bases short, with 21 bases between. This CDR3 reads CASSRGAGPSRYEQYF. Here the CDR3 DNA reads TGTGCCAGCAGCCGGGGGGCCGGGCCTTCACGTTACGAGCAGTACTTC.

The chain recombines TRBV6-4 with TRBJ1-5; weak D call: TRBD1 (5 bases). The V end lost 6 bases, the J end lost 11 bases, and 17 bases lay between the germline ends. Germline V lookup: CDR1 MRHNA, CDR2 SNTAGT. The CDR3 is made up of 13 amino acids. CDR3: CASSRDGGVTQHF. CDR3 bases: TGTGCCAGCAGCCGGGACGGTGGTGTGACCCAGCATTTT.

J is TRBJ1-1 and V is TRBV7-9, with 10 positions matching TRBD1. Germline CDR1 SEHNR, CDR2 FQNEAQ (reference sequence). This CDR3 spans 15 amino acids. The V segment lost 3 bases and the J segment 7 bases; nucleotides outside the gene matches: 8. This CDR3 reads CASSLGSGQGGEAFF. The CDR3 DNA follows: TGTGCCAGCAGCTTGGGGTCCGGACAGGGGGGTGAAGCTTTCTTT. Together with reference TRBV7-9 and TRBJ1-1, the CDR3 gives the full variable domain: DTGVSQNPRHKITKRGQNVTFRCDPISEHNRLYWYRQTLGQGPEFLTYFQNEAQLEKSRLLSDRFSAERPKGSFSTLEIQRTEQGDSAMYLCASSLGSGQGGEAFFGQGTRLTVV.

This clonotype has just one count. This chain uses TRBV20-1 with TRBJ2-3; 8 bases map to TRBD2. CDR3 size: 17 residues. Trimming cost V 0 bases and J 3 bases; bases outside gene matches: 11. The germline V gene encodes CDR1 DFQATT and CDR2 SNEGSKA (reference sequence). CDR3 sequence (DNA): TGCAGTGCTAGAGATTTACGGGAGGGCCTAGGGACAGATACGCAGTATTTT. This sequence encodes CSARDLREGLGTDTQYF.

There are a few counts of this clonotype. The chain has TRBV27 and TRBJ2-1, with D unclear. The CDR3 has 15 amino acids. Looked up from germline, CDR1 is MNHEY and CDR2 is SMNVEV (reference sequence). Trimming left V 6 bases short and J 0 bases short, with 12 bases between. CDR3 amino acids: CASRAVWTSYNEQFF. DNA for the CDR3: TGTGCCAGCAGGGCGGTCTGGACCTCCTACAATGAGCAGTTCTTC.

The chain joins TRBV18 to TRBJ1-3; possible D gene TRBD1, 5 bases. V lost 5 bases to trimming and J lost 0 bases, with 11 bases between them. Per the germline V gene, CDR1 is KGHSH and CDR2 is LQKENI. CDR3 length: 15 amino acids. In DNA form, the CDR3 reads TGTGCCAGCTCAGATCGACAGTTCTCTGGAAACACCATATATTTT. Amino acids: CASSDRQFSGNTIYF.

DNA of the CDR3: TGTGCCACCAGCAGAGATTTCGGGGGATCCTACGAGCAGTACTTC. Translation gives CATSRDFGGSYEQYF. The chain combines TRBV15 with TRBJ2-7; D possibly corresponds to TRBD2 (6 bases). CDR1 is LNHNV and CDR2 is YYDKDF in the germline V gene (reference sequence). CDR3 length equals 15 residues. The V end was cut by 0 bases, the J end by 1 base, with 10 bases between.

As DNA, the CDR3 is TGTGCCAGCAGCCAAGAATCGACTGGGACAGGGAGTCTCCAGGCGGGGCAAGAGACCCAGTACTTC. Translating gives CASSQESTGTGSLQAGQETQYF. V gene TRBV3-2 combines with J gene TRBJ2-5; TRBD1, as called in the table, went unchecked against the DNA. TRBV3-2 counts as a pseudogene. The CDR3 has 22 residues.

Ten or more counts support this clonotype. V gene TRBV4-1 combines with J gene TRBJ1-1; no clear D gene. The V end was cut by 0 bases, the J end by 5 bases, with 13 bases between. Germline assignment: CDR1 MGHRA and CDR2 YSYEKL. The CDR3 is 15 amino acids. CDR3 in DNA: TGCGCCAGCAGCCAAGATCGGGCCTTGGGGACTGAAGCTTTCTTT. This codes for CASSQDRALGTEAFF.

This clonotype was seen at least ten times. DNA for the CDR3: TGTGCCAGCAGCCGGGACAATAATCAGCCCCAGCATTTT. It codes for CASSRDNNQPQHF. The chain uses TRBV11-2 and TRBJ1-5; TRBD1 is a possible D gene (6 bases). CDR1 and CDR2 from the germline V gene are SGHAT and FQNNGV. The CDR3 spans 13 residues. V shed 5 bases and J shed 4 bases, with 9 bases lying between them.

This clonotype was detected only a few times. The chain uses TRBV7-9 and TRBJ2-7, with D possibly matching TRBD2 (6 bases). Between the trimmed V and J ends, which lost 5 bases and 4 bases, there was a span of 12 bases. Germline loops: CDR1 SEHNR, CDR2 FQNEAQ (reference sequence). This CDR3 contains 13 residues. The CDR3 spells CASSQRRGYEQYF. For the CDR3, the DNA is TGTGCCAGCAGCCAAAGGCGGGGTTACGAGCAGTACTTC.

The V call is TRBV5-4, the J call TRBJ2-7; TRBD2 matches at 7 bases. The CDR3 has 14 residues. Germline values: CDR1 SGHNT, CDR2 YYREEE (reference sequence). After removal of 5 bases from V and 3 bases from J, the junction contained 8 bases not matched to a gene. CDR3 in DNA: TGTGCCAGCAGATCTAGCGGAAAAAACTACGAGCAGTACTTC. It specifies CASRSSGKNYEQYF.